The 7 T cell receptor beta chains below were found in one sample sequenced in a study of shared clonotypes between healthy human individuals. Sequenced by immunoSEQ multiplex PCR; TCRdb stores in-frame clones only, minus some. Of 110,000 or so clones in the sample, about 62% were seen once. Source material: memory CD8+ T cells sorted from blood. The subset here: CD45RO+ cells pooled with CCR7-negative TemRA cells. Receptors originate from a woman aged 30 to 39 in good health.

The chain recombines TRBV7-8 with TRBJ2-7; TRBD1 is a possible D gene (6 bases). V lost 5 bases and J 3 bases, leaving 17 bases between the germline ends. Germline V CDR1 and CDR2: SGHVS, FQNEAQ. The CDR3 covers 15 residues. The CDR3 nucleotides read TGTGCCAGCAGCGCCGGGAAGGGGGTCTACTACGAGCAGTACTTC. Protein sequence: CASSAGKGVYYEQYF.

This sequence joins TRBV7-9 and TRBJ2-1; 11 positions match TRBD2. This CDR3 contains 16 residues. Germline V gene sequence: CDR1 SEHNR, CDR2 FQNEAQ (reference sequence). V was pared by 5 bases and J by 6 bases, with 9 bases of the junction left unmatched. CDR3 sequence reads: CASSPQSSGRRNEQFF. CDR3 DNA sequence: TGTGCCAGCAGCCCCCAATCTAGCGGGAGGCGCAATGAGCAGTTCTTC.

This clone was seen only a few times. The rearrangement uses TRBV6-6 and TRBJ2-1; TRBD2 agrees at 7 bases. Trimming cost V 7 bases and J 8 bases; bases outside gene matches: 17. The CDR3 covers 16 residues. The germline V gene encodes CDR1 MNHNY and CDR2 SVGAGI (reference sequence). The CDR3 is CASTSRREDYGDEQFF. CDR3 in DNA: TGTGCCAGCACCTCCCGCCGGGAGGATTACGGAGATGAGCAGTTCTTC.

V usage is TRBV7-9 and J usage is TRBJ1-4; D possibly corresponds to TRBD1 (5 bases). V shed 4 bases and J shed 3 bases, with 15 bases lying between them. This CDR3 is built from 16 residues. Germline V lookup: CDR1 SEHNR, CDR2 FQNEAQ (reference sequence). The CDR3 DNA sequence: TGTGCCAGCAGCTCGTCGAAGGGGTCGCCTAATGAAAAACTGTTTTTT. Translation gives CASSSSKGSPNEKLFF.

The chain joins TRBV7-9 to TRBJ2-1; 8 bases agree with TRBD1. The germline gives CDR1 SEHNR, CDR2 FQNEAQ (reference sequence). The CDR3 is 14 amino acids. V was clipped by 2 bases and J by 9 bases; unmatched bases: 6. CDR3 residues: CASSLRTGYGEQFF. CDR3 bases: TGTGCCAGCAGCTTACGGACAGGGTACGGTGAGCAGTTCTTC.

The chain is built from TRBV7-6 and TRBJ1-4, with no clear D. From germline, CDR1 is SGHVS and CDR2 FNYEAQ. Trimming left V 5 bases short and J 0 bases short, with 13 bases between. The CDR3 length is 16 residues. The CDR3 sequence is CASSALSGATNEKLFF. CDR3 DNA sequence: TGTGCCAGCAGCGCACTATCGGGAGCAACTAATGAAAAACTGTTTTTT. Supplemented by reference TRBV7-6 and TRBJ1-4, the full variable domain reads GAGVSQSPRYKVTKRGQDVALRCDPISGHVSLYWYRQALGQGPEFLTYFNYEAQQDKSGLPNDRFSAERPEGSISTLTIQRTEQRDSAMYRCASSALSGATNEKLFFGSGTQLSVL.

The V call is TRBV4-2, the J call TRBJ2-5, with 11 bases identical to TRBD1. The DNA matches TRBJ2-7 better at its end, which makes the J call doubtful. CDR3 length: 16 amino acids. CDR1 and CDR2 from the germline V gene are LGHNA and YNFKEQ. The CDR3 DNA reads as TGTGCCAGCAGCCAAATCCTCGGGACAGGGGGTAGCGAGCAGTACTTC. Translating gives CASSQILGTGGSEQYF.